The clone carrying this T cell receptor (beta chain) was seen repeatedly, ten times or more. What it binds is unknown. These data are taken from a study of T-cell memory formation after mild COVID-19. In the study overall: Among the donors, TCR clusters were largely specific to each donor.

One entry per CDR3 protein, called by TCRdb with MiXCR from the 5' RACE reads. The table has 300,000 or so distinct CDR3 sequences, 15% seen once; the top ten hold around a fifth. Findings and caveats of the study: Clones that contracted from day 15 to 85 had balanced CD4/CD8; later expanders were CD4+ biased. That cross-reactive memory joined was suggested by some responding clones appearing in pre-infection memory.

The CDR3 is made up of 19 amino acids. Germline V gives CDR1 SGDLS, CDR2 YYNGEE. V shed 0 bases, J shed 0 bases, and the junction held 14 bases outside the gene matches. The sequence derives from a man younger than 35 who had mild COVID-19 (a few samples of this study predate the infection). Cell type and time point are not known. V gene TRBV9 combines with J gene TRBJ2-7; 8 positions agree with TRBD2. Sequencing was done on a sample of PBMCs or a T cell subset sorted from them (not recorded which). Here the CDR3 reads CASSVGFESGGSSSYEQYF. In DNA form, the CDR3 reads TGTGCCAGCAGCGTAGGGTTCGAAAGCGGGGGATCGAGCTCCTACGAGCAGTACTTC.